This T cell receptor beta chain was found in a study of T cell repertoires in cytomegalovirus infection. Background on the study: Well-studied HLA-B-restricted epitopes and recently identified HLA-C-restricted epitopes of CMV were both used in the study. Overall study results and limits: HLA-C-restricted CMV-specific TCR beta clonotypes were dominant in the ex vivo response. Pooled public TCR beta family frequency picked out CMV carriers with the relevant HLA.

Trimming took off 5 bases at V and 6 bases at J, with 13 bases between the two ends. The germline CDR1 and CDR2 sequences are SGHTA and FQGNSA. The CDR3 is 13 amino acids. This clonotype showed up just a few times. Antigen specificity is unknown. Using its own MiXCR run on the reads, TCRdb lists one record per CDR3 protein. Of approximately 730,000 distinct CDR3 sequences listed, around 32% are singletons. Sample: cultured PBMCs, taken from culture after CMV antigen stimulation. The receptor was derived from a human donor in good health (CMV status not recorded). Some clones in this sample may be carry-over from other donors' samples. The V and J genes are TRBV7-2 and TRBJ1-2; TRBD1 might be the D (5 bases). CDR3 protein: CASSPGRPHGYTF. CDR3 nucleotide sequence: TGTGCCAGCAGCCCGGGACGGCCCCATGGCTACACCTTC.